These 16 T cell receptor beta chains share one sample of origin, sequenced in a study of blood T cell repertoires in COVID-19. Generated by immunoSEQ multiplex PCR, the TCRdb table keeps only in-frame clones and is missing some. The sample has under 300,000 clones, just over 90% seen once. Sequenced sample: PBMCs or T cells enriched from blood (not recorded which). Receptors were obtained from a woman aged 18-30 years who had recovered from COVID-19.

This clone was observed once. The rearrangement links TRBV11-3 to TRBJ2-1, with 10 bases lining up with TRBD2. This CDR3 spans 17 amino acids. Germline CDR1 is SGHNT and CDR2 is YENEEA. Trimming cost V 5 bases and J 5 bases; bases outside gene matches: 12. The CDR3 reads CASSPRTSGVRHNEQFF. The CDR3 nucleotides read TGTGCCAGCAGCCCCCGGACTAGCGGAGTGAGACACAATGAGCAGTTCTTC.

V is TRBV15 and J is TRBJ2-1; 10 bases are a match to TRBD2. The CDR3 consists of 17 residues. Germline CDR1 reads LNHNV; CDR2 reads YYDKDF (reference sequence). V shed 1 base and J 10 bases; nucleotides not matched to a gene: 13. The DNA for the CDR3 is TGTGCCACCAGCAGAGGGTCGGCTAGCGGGAGATTGAGGGAGCAGTTCTTC. As protein: CATSRGSASGRLREQFF.

This clone has just one count. This chain links TRBV7-2 with TRBJ1-3; D perhaps matches TRBD1 (5 bases). The CDR3 is made up of 15 amino acids. V was trimmed by 6 bases and J by 7 bases, leaving 19 bases between them. Germline V gene data show CDR1 as SGHTA and CDR2 as FQGNSA. The CDR3: CASRRGRFRANTIYF. In DNA form, the CDR3 reads TGTGCCAGCAGGCGTGGTCGGTTCAGGGCGAACACCATATATTTT.

The V call is TRBV28, the J call TRBJ1-5, with D possibly TRBD1 on 6 matching bases. There are 14 residues in the CDR3. V lost 5 bases, J lost 7 bases, and 15 bases lay in between. The germline CDR1 and CDR2 sequences are MDHEN and SYDVKM. The CDR3 DNA reads TGTGCCAGCAGTACACAGGGCGTTTGGCAGCCCCAGCATTTT. Translation gives CASSTQGVWQPQHF.

CDR3 loop: CASSHRTGDTGELFF. The DNA of the CDR3 is TGCGCCAGCAGCCACCGGACAGGGGACACCGGGGAGCTGTTTTTT. The chain is built from TRBV5-1 and TRBJ2-2; 9 nucleotides agree with TRBD1. The CDR3 contains 15 residues. The germline V gene has CDR1 SGHRS and CDR2 YFSETQ. Unmatched junction bases numbered 4, after V lost 4 bases and J lost 3 bases.

V is TRBV5-1 and J is TRBJ1-3, with 7 bases that match TRBD1. V was clipped by 3 bases and J by 2 bases; unmatched bases: 2. CDR1 and CDR2 from the germline V gene are SGHRS and YFSETQ. The CDR3 consists of 14 residues. The chain's CDR3 is CASSWGTAGNTIYF. In nucleotides, the CDR3 is TGCGCCAGCAGCTGGGGGACAGCTGGAAACACCATATATTTT.

To note about this clone: One end of the junction fails to match germline, which may point to a read error. The chain is built from TRBV7-2 and TRBJ2-1; D unresolved. The germline CDR1 and CDR2 sequences are SGHTA and FQGNSA. This CDR3 spans 12 amino acids. The CDR3 DNA reads as TGTGCCAGCAGCTTAGCCAGGAATGTGCAGTTCTTC. Translating gives CASSLARNVQFF.

The chain joins TRBV5-1 to TRBJ1-4; D is undetermined. Trimming removed 4 bases at V and 7 bases at J, with 17 bases between. The CDR3 runs to 15 residues. Germline V CDR1 and CDR2: SGHRS, YFSETQ. The CDR3 is CASSPHGELGEKLFF. The CDR3 DNA is TGCGCCAGCAGCCCCCATGGGGAGCTAGGTGAAAAACTGTTTTTT. The whole variable domain, filled in from reference TRBV5-1 and TRBJ1-4, reads KAGVTQTPRYLIKTRGQQVTLSCSPISGHRSVSWYQQTPGQGLQFLFEYFSETQRNKGNFPGRFSGRQFSNSRSEMNVSTLELGDSALYLCASSPHGELGEKLFFGSGTQLSVL.

The chain carries TRBV5-5 and TRBJ1-5; D call uncertain. Trimming cost V 0 bases and J 3 bases, with 13 bases left between them. CDR1 SGHKS and CDR2 YYEKEE come from the germline V gene (reference sequence). The CDR3 length is 16 residues. CDR3 sequence: CASSLAATALNQPQHF. The CDR3 bases are TGTGCCAGCAGCTTGGCTGCCACAGCCCTCAATCAGCCCCAGCATTTT.

The V call is TRBV24-1, the J call TRBJ1-2, with a weak D call TRBD1 (6 bases). The length of the CDR3 is 15 residues. The V end lost 3 bases, the J end lost 0 bases, and 10 bases lay between the germline ends. CDR1 and CDR2 (germline): KGHDR, SFDVKD. CDR3 nucleotide sequence: TGTGCCACCAGTGATCCGACAGGCGCTAACTATGGCTACACCTTC. This gives the protein CATSDPTGANYGYTF.

The gene calls are TRBV18 and TRBJ2-2; 10 nucleotides align to TRBD2. The germline V gene encodes CDR1 KGHSH and CDR2 LQKENI. V was pared by 5 bases and J by 4 bases, with 7 bases of the junction left unmatched. This CDR3 is 16 amino acids long. CDR3 DNA: TGTGCCAGCTCATCACAACTAGCGGGAATCACCGGGGAGCTGTTTTTT. This encodes CASSSQLAGITGELFF.

The chain carries TRBV28 and TRBJ2-1; D possibly corresponds to TRBD2 (5 bases). In germline, CDR1 is MDHEN, CDR2 SYDVKM. This CDR3 has 13 amino acids. Deletions cut 3 bases from V and 9 bases from J, with 12 bases between. DNA for the CDR3: TGTGCCAGCAGTTTCCCGGATCGGGGTGAGCAGTTCTTC. Protein: CASSFPDRGEQFF.

The CDR3 DNA sequence: TGTGCCAGCATTGGGGGCCATACGCAGTATTTT. Translating gives CASIGGHTQYF. The gene calls are TRBV2 and TRBJ2-3, with a possible D match to TRBD1 (6 bases). The CDR3 covers 11 residues. CDR1 and CDR2 (germline): SNHLY, FYNNEI. The V and J ends lost 7 bases and 7 bases respectively, with 9 bases between them.

This rearrangement joins TRBV6-5 to TRBJ2-7; 7 nucleotides match TRBD2. V gave up 7 bases and J gave up 4 bases; unmatched junction bases: 13. The CDR3 totals 15 residues. CDR1 and CDR2 from the germline V gene are MNHEY and SVGAGI. The CDR3 nucleotides read TGTGCCAGCAAGGGACTATCGAGCGGATCTTACGAGCAGTACTTC. This codes for CASKGLSSGSYEQYF.

In this sample, this clone turned up once. This sample also contains other DNA sequences that code for the same CDR3. This chain connects TRBV27 to TRBJ2-3; no firm D call. CDR1 and CDR2 from the germline V gene are MNHEY and SMNVEV (reference sequence). This CDR3 has 13 residues. With 2 bases removed from V and 1 base from J, the gap between germline ends came to 4 bases. CDR3 nucleotides: TGTGCCAGCAGTTTAGCGGGCACAGATACGCAGTATTTT. Translation: CASSLAGTDTQYF.

The V and J genes are TRBV19 and TRBJ2-7, with a possible D match to TRBD2 (6 bases). V was pared by 2 bases and J by 4 bases, with 18 bases between. CDR1 LNHDA and CDR2 SQIVND come from the germline V gene (reference sequence). The CDR3 consists of 16 residues. The CDR3 DNA reads as TGTGCCAGTAGTATAAACGGTGTGGGGGGAGCGTACGAGCAGTACTTC. It encodes CASSINGVGGAYEQYF.